This TCR beta chain was observed in a study of cytomegalovirus exposure and HLA in healthy donors. With 4 bases removed from V and 4 bases from J, the gap between germline ends came to 8 bases. The germline V gene has CDR1 SGHNT and CDR2 YYREEE (reference sequence). The CDR3 has 13 amino acids. PCR primers comprised 60 Vbeta and 13 Jbeta primers. Sequenced by immunoSEQ multiplex PCR; TCRdb stores in-frame clones only, minus some. The data hold tens of thousands of clones, with about 60% observed a single time. Specimen: PBMCs. This clonotype originated in a woman in her twenties or thirties in good health and CMV-seronegative. The chain carries TRBV5-4 and TRBJ1-4, with D uncertain. In nucleotides, the CDR3 is TGTGCCAGCAGCCGGGAAGTTAATGAAAAACTGTTTTTT. Translating gives CASSREVNEKLFF.